This T cell receptor beta chain was obtained from a study of CD8 T cells in ankylosing spondylitis. TCRdb re-derived calls from the 5' RACE reads in MiXCR, one entry per CDR3 protein. The data hold about 450,000 distinct CDR3 sequences, with 25% to 30% observed a single time. The ends were cut back, 5 bases at V and 0 bases at J, with 20 bases in the middle. Germline CDR1 reads SGHVS; CDR2 reads FQNEAQ. CDR3 length: 18 residues. Comments on this clonotype: What it recognizes is unknown.

Study results and limitations: Among TCR beta sequences, a motif of eight or nine highly homologous variants appeared characteristic of ankylosing spondylitis blood.

The chain links TRBV7-8 to TRBJ2-1; no definite D call. The receptor comes from a male donor with ankylosing spondylitis. The source material was blood, either unsorted or a sorted T cell fraction (not recorded which). This chain's CDR3 is CASSPSSRAYSSYNEQFF. CDR3 nucleotide sequence: TGTGCCAGCAGCCCCAGCAGCCGAGCGTACAGCTCCTACAATGAGCAGTTCTTC.